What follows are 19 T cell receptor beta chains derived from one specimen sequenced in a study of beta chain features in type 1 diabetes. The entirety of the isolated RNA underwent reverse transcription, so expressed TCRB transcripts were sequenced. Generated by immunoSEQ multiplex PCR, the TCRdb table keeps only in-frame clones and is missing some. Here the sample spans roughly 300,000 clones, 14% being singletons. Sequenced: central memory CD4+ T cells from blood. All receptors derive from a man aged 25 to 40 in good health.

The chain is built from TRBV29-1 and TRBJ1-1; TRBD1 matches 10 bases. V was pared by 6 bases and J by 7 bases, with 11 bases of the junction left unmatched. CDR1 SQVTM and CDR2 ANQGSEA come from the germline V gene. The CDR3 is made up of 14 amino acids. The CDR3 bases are TGCAGCGTGGCCAATGACAGGGGGCAAGGTGAAGCTTTCTTT. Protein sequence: CSVANDRGQGEAFF.

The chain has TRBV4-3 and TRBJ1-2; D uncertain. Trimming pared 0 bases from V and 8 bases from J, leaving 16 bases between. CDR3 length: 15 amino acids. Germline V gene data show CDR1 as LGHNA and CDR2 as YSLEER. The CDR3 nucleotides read TGCGCCAGCAGCCAAGATGGCGTGAACCCCGGAGGCTACACCTTC. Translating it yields CASSQDGVNPGGYTF.

The CDR3 nucleotides are TGTGCCAGCACCATGGCGGGAAATTCACCCCTCCACTTT. It specifies CASTMAGNSPLHF. The genes are TRBV6-6 and TRBJ1-6, with D unclear. The CDR3 consists of 13 residues. Trimming shortened V by 7 bases and J by 7 bases, and 11 bases separated the two germline ends. CDR1 is MNHNY and CDR2 is SVGAGI in the germline V gene (reference sequence).

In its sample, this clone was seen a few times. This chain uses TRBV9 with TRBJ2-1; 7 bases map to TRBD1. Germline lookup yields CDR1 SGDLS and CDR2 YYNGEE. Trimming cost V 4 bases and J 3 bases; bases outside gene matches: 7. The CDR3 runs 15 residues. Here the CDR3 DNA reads TGTGCCAGCAGCAACGGGACAGCCTTCTACAATGAGCAGTTCTTC. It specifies CASSNGTAFYNEQFF. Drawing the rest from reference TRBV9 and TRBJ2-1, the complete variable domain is DSGVTQTPKHLITATGQRVTLRCSPRSGDLSVYWYQQSLDQGLQFLIQYYNGEERAKGNILERFSAQQFPDLHSELNLSSLELGDSALYFCASSNGTAFYNEQFFGPGTRLTVL.

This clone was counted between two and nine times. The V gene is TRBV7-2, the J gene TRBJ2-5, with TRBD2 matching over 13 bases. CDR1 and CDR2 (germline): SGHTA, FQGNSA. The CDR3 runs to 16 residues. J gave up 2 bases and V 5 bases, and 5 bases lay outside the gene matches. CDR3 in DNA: TGTGCCAGCAGCCCCGGACTAGCGGGGGCACAAGAGACCCAGTACTTC. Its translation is CASSPGLAGAQETQYF.

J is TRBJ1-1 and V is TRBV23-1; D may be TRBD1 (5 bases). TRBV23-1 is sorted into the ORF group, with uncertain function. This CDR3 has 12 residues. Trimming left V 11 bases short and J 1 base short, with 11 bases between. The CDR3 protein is CAGGKGNTEAFF. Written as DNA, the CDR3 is TGCGCCGGGGGGAAGGGGAACACTGAAGCTTTCTTT.

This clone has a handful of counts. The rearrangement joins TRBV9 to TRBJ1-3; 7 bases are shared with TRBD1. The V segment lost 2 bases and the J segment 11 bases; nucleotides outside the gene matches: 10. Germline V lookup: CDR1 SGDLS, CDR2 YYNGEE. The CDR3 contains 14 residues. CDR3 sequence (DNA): TGTGCCAGCAGCGTCGTCGACAGGGCCAGCTCCATATATTTT. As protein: CASSVVDRASSIYF.

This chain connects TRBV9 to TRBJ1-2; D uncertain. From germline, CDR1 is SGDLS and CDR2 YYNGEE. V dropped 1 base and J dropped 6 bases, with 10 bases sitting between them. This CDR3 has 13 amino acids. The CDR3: CASSVRVDHGYTF. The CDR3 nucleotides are TGTGCCAGCAGCGTACGGGTAGATCATGGCTACACCTTC.

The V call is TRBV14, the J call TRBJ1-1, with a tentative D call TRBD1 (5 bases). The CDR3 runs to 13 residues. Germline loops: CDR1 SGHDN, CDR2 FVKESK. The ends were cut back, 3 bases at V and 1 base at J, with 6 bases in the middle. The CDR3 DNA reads TGTGCCAGCAGCCAGCAGGGGAACACTGAAGCTTTCTTT. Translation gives CASSQQGNTEAFF. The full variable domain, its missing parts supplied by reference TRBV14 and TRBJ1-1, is EAGVTQFPSHSVIEKGQTVTLRCDPISGHDNLYWYRRVMGKEIKFLLHFVKESKQDESGMPNNRFLAERTGGTYSTLKVQPAELEDSGVYFCASSQQGNTEAFFGQGTRLTVV.

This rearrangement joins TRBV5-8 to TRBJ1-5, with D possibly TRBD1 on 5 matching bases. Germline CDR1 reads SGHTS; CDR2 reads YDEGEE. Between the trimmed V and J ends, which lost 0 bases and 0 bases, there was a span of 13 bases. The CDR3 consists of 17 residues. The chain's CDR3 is CASSLAVGPNSNQPQHF. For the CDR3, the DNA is TGTGCCAGCAGCTTGGCCGTGGGACCCAATAGCAATCAGCCCCAGCATTTT.

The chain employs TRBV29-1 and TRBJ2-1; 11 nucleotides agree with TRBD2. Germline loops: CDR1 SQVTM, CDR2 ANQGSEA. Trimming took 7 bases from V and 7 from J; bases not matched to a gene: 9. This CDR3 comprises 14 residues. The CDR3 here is CSADTSGSVNEQFF. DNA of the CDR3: TGCAGCGCCGATACTAGCGGGAGTGTAAATGAGCAGTTCTTC.

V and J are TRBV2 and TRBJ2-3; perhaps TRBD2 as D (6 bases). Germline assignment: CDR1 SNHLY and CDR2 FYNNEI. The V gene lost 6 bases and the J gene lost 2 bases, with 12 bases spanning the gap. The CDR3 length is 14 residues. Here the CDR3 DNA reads TGTGCCAGCAGGGAGGGAAAGTCCACAGATACGCAGTATTTT. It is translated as CASREGKSTDTQYF.

CDR3: CASRSDSLGGYTF. The CDR3 DNA sequence: TGTGCCAGCAGAAGCGACTCTCTGGGCGGCTACACCTTC. J is TRBJ1-2 and V is TRBV6-1, with D hard to call. CDR3 size: 13 residues. Germline CDR1 reads MNHNS; CDR2 reads SASEGT. The germline V and J ends were trimmed by 6 bases and 8 bases, with 16 bases remaining between them.

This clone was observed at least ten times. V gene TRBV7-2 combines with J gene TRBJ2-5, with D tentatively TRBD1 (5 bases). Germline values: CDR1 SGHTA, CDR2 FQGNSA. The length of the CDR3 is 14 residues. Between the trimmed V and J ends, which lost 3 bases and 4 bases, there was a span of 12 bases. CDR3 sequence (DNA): TGTGCCAGCAGCTTGTTGTGGGGCGGAGAGACCCAGTACTTC. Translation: CASSLLWGGETQYF.

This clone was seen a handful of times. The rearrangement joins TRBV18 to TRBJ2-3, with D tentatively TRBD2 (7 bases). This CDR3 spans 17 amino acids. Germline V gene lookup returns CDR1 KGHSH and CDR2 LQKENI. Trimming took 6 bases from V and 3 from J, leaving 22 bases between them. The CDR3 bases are TGTGCCAGCTCGCGGCTCATTTCGGGGGGCCCAACAGATACGCAGTATTTT. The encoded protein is CASSRLISGGPTDTQYF.

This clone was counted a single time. CDR3 in DNA: TGTGCCAGCAGCTTAGGGACAGGGGGCCTCACATCCACCTACGAGCAGTACTTC. Its protein is CASSLGTGGLTSTYEQYF. This rearrangement joins TRBV7-2 to TRBJ2-7; 11 positions match TRBD1. The V gene's germline CDR1 is SGHTA and CDR2 FQGNSA. The CDR3 is 18 amino acids. Trimming at V came to 1 base and at J to 2 bases, leaving 10 bases not matched to a gene.

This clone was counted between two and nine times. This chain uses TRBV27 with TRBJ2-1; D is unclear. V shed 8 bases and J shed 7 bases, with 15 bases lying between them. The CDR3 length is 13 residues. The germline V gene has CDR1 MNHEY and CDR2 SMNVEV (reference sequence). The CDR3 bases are TGTGCCAGCGAAGGTCGAGAAGGGAATGAGCAGTTCTTC. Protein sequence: CASEGREGNEQFF.

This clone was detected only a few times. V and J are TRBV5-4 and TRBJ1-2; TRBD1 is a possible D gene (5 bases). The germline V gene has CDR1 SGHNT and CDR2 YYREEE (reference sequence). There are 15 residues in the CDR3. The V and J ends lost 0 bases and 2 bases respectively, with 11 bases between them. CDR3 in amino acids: CASSLGQGGNYGYTF. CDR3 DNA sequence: TGTGCCAGCAGCTTGGGGCAGGGTGGGAACTATGGCTACACCTTC.

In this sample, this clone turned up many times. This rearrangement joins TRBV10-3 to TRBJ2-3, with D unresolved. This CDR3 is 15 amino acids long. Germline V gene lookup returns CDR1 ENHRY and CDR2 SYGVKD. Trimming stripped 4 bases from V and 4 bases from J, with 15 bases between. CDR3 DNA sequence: TGTGCCATCAGTGCTTCGCCTGCTAAGGCAGATACGCAGTATTTT. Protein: CAISASPAKADTQYF.